This is a list of T cell receptor beta chains from one sample in a study of blood T cell repertoires in COVID-19. Repertoires were generated with immunoSEQ multiplex PCR, while TCRdb's copy carries only in-frame clones and drops some. This sample has about 270,000 clones, with about 90% found just once. Specimen: PBMCs or T cells enriched from blood (not recorded which). Receptors were obtained from a woman between 25 and 40 years old with acute COVID-19. Each CDR3 is given without its conserved first and last residue. Rows give clone size only sometimes, using once, few, many, or a class for an expanded clone.

j_call clone_size v_call cdr3_aa
TRBJ2-6 NA TRBV19 ASSIADSSGANVLT
TRBJ2-7 NA TRBV28 ASSYSRSLVSGSWYEQY
TRBJ2-2 NA TRBV27 ASSLRPSGSTGELF
TRBJ2-7 NA TRBV7-2 ASSLGGRVEAYEQY
TRBJ2-1 NA TRBV27 ASSLSGFTAGAARSYNEQF
TRBJ2-1 NA TRBV5-6 ASIAGGVGAYNEQF
TRBJ1-2 NA TRBV29-1 SVTGLDGYT
TRBJ2-7 NA TRBV2 ASSEVRLAGELDEQY
TRBJ1-6 NA TRBV27 ASSFGQPSPLH
TRBJ2-7 NA TRBV28 ASSLITSGSFYEQY
TRBJ2-1 NA TRBV7-8 ASTVAAGDDEQF
TRBJ1-2 NA TRBV3-1/TRBV3-2 ASSQGQDRGYT
TRBJ2-1 NA TRBV6-5 ASIRPSSNEQF
TRBJ1-5 NA TRBV27 ASSLAAGGDQPQH
TRBJ2-7 NA TRBV19 ASSQSGASGTYEQY
TRBJ2-1 few TRBV5-5 ASSLQDNEQF
TRBJ1-4 NA TRBV21-1 ASSKVGLTNEKLF
TRBJ2-3 few TRBV29-1 SVGGLRSTDTQY
TRBJ2-2 NA TRBV6-5 ASSYYPGQTGELF
TRBJ1-5 NA TRBV24-1 ATSERGQGTNQPQH
TRBJ2-2 NA TRBV4-3 ASSQDTGLAGERNTGELF
TRBJ2-1 NA TRBV28 ASSEVGLSDNEQF
TRBJ2-2 NA TRBV28 ASSLFRGSGTGELF
TRBJ2-2 NA TRBV6-2/TRBV6-3 ASSPPREAGGIGELF
TRBJ1-6 NA TRBV28 ASSLRNSPLH
TRBJ2-1 NA TRBV24-1 ATSDAEAGFGNEQF
TRBJ1-5 NA TRBV29-1 SVGDSEQPQH
TRBJ2-6 NA TRBV28 ASSSLRDRSSGANVLT
TRBJ1-4 NA TRBV21-1 ASSKVVGGNGTNEKLF
TRBJ2-7 NA TRBV28 ASSLLAGTSYEQY
TRBJ2-1 NA TRBV29-1 SVGWTGGNEQF
TRBJ2-2 NA TRBV28 ASSVTSGNTGELF
TRBJ2-7 NA TRBV7-9 ASSGPDGEEEQY
TRBJ2-2 NA TRBV4-2 ASSQEDSNTGELF
TRBJ2-3 NA TRBV7-8 ASSLDFTGGTDTQY
TRBJ1-2 NA TRBV19 ASRPWVETGYGYT
TRBJ2-7 NA TRBV6-5 ASSFNRDRPYEQY
TRBJ2-5 NA TRBV7-9 ASSSSGRGQETQY
TRBJ2-7 once TRBV4-3 ASSQDKVAAWEQY
TRBJ2-2 NA TRBV9 ASSAFGLAGPGELF
TRBJ2-7 few TRBV5-5 ASSSNRDRGSEQY
TRBJ2-3 NA TRBV29-1 SASGLAGAPDTQY
TRBJ1-5 NA TRBV4-1 ASSQDPPGGLEPQH
TRBJ1-5 once TRBV9 ASSVSYGNQPQH
TRBJ2-7 NA TRBV20-1 SASSGLAGVGGPYEQY